The clone carrying this T cell receptor beta chain has a single count. The antigen remains undetermined. The sample is drawn from a study of T cell responses to AZD1222 COVID-19 vaccine. Overall study results and limits: Elevations in Spike-specific TCR breadth and depth followed administration of two AZD1222 doses. Across the whole spike, CD4 TCRs peaked at regions 160-218 and 743-854.

V shed 0 bases and J shed 2 bases, with 14 bases lying between them. Germline CDR1 reads MNHNY; CDR2 reads SVGAGI (reference sequence). This CDR3 contains 16 residues. Produced via immunoSEQ multiplex PCR; TCRdb's table is partial and in-frame only. The repertoire has 130,000 or so clones, about 93% of them found once; the top ten carry around 6.6%. The sequencing used peripheral blood, collected on day 0 of AZD1222 vaccination. J is TRBJ2-7 and V is TRBV6-6; no definite D call. This TCR was recovered from an adult in good health. CDR3 in DNA: TGTGCCAGCAGTTACTCGAGGCAGAAAAATACCTACGAGCAGTACTTC. It encodes CASSYSRQKNTYEQYF.